This T cell receptor (beta chain) derives from a study of neurological immune-mediated disorders. TCRdb analysed the 5' RACE reads with MiXCR anew, one entry per CDR3 protein. The sample includes some 60,000 distinct CDR3 sequences, more than 7.5% seen only once; the top ten take around 12%. Specified time point: longitudinal time-point 2. The CDR3 totals 16 residues. V dropped 0 bases and J dropped 0 bases, with 9 bases sitting between them. Germline CDR1 and CDR2: MNHNS and SASEGT. This clonotype was observed at least ten times. The sequencing input was PBMCs. The gene calls are TRBV6-1 and TRBJ2-4; the D is unclear. This TCR derives from a man aged 30 to 45 in good health. In nucleotides, the CDR3 is TGTGCCAGCAGTGAAGCAATACTGCTAGCCAAAAACATTCAGTACTTC. It codes for CASSEAILLAKNIQYF.